These 32 T cell receptor beta chains share one sample of origin, sequenced in a study of T-cell reconstitution after alpha-beta-depleted transplantation in children. During its preparation, the TCRbeta library received unique molecular identifiers. TCRdb processed the PCR reads anew with MiXCR; each CDR3 protein has one entry. The sample consists of around 960,000 distinct CDR3 sequences, 25% to 35% of them appearing once. The material sequenced was PBMCs, mostly from graft donor cells, taken 360 days after TCRalphabeta/CD19-depleted stem cell transplant. All receptors derive from a boy less than two years old who had a stem cell transplant for SCID, so the T cells may come from the graft donor.

This clonotype was counted between two and nine times. V gene TRBV6-1 combines with J gene TRBJ2-1; D is unresolved. The V gene lost 4 bases and the J gene lost 9 bases, with 19 bases spanning the gap. The CDR3 contains 15 residues. Looked up from germline, CDR1 is MNHNS and CDR2 is SASEGT. The CDR3 loop is CASSAPQSIFGEQFF. As DNA, the CDR3 is TGTGCCAGCAGTGCACCCCAGAGTATTTTTGGTGAGCAGTTCTTC.

This clonotype was recorded a few times. The chain carries TRBV9 and TRBJ2-7; maybe TRBD2 (5 bases). Deletions cut 0 bases from V and 1 base from J, with 8 bases between. The CDR3 extends over 14 amino acids. The germline gives CDR1 SGDLS, CDR2 YYNGEE. The CDR3 nucleotides are TGTGCCAGCAGCGTAGAAGCGGTTTCCTACGAGCAGTACTTC. Translated, it gives CASSVEAVSYEQYF.

This clonotype has only a few counts. This chain joins TRBV24-1 and TRBJ2-3, with 9 bases matching TRBD1. Unmatched junction bases numbered 3, after V lost 5 bases and J lost 4 bases. The CDR3 has 14 residues. Germline V gene sequence: CDR1 KGHDR, CDR2 SFDVKD. The CDR3 loop reads CATSARDRADTQYF. CDR3 bases: TGTGCCACCAGTGCTCGGGACAGGGCAGATACGCAGTATTTT.

This chain connects TRBV18 to TRBJ2-3; D unresolved. V was pared by 2 bases and J by 1 base, with 13 bases between. The CDR3 has 16 residues. Germline V gene sequence: CDR1 KGHSH, CDR2 LQKENI. CDR3 amino acids: CASSPTLVSRTDTQYF. The CDR3 nucleotides are TGTGCCAGCTCACCAACCTTGGTGTCACGCACAGATACGCAGTATTTT.

For the CDR3, the DNA is TGCAGCGCTGGAAAGGACTTTGTGGAGACCCAGTACTTC. Its protein product is CSAGKDFVETQYF. The chain is built from TRBV29-1 and TRBJ2-5, with a tentative D call TRBD2 (5 bases). The CDR3 totals 13 residues. Trimming cost V 7 bases and J 5 bases, with 17 bases left between them. Germline V gene sequence: CDR1 SQVTM, CDR2 ANQGSEA.

This clonotype was counted a few times. The chain is built from TRBV4-2 and TRBJ2-3; 7 nucleotides agree with TRBD2. Germline lookup yields CDR1 LGHNA and CDR2 YNFKEQ. This CDR3 comprises 17 residues. The ends lost 1 base at V and 2 bases at J; junction bases unmatched: 9. The CDR3 DNA reads as TGTGCCAGCAGCCAAGGCGGCAGCGGGGAACCCACAGATACGCAGTATTTT. Translated: CASSQGGSGEPTDTQYF.

This clonotype was counted a few times. This CDR3 reads CATSDPQGLARDEQFF. Here the CDR3 DNA reads TGTGCCACCAGTGATCCACAGGGACTAGCGAGGGATGAGCAGTTCTTC. The chain combines TRBV24-1 with TRBJ2-1; TRBD2 matches at 10 bases. From germline, CDR1 is KGHDR and CDR2 SFDVKD. There are 16 residues in the CDR3. Losses at the gene ends were 3 bases for V and 8 bases for J; bases not matched to a gene: 9.

The chain combines TRBV29-1 with TRBJ2-3; a possible D gene is TRBD2 (6 bases). Trimming stripped 6 bases from V and 2 bases from J, with 12 bases between. CDR1 and CDR2 from the germline V gene are SQVTM and ANQGSEA. The CDR3 has 13 amino acids. For the CDR3, the DNA is TGCAGCGTATTTAGCGGATACACAGATACGCAGTATTTT. Its protein product is CSVFSGYTDTQYF.

In its sample, this clonotype was seen a few times. The chain employs TRBV5-1 and TRBJ2-7, with 9 nucleotides matching TRBD1. CDR1 and CDR2 from the germline V gene are SGHRS and YFSETQ. J lost 2 bases, V lost 5 bases, and 8 bases had no gene match. This CDR3 region has 15 residues. The CDR3 nucleotides are TGCGCCAGCAGAGACCGGGACAGGGTTACCTACGAGCAGTACTTC. Protein sequence: CASRDRDRVTYEQYF.

There are a few counts of this clonotype. The chain joins TRBV7-9 to TRBJ2-2; 7 positions match TRBD1. Germline assignment: CDR1 SEHNR and CDR2 FQNEAQ (reference sequence). The CDR3 length is 16 residues. The V and J ends lost 5 bases and 2 bases, in that order; junction bases with no gene match: 8. This CDR3 reads CASSQPGQSNTGELFF. The CDR3 bases are TGTGCCAGCAGCCAGCCGGGACAGAGTAACACCGGGGAGCTGTTTTTT.

DNA of the CDR3: TGCGCCAGCAGCTCTTGGACAGCTAGCACAGATACGCAGTATTTT. It yields the protein CASSSWTASTDTQYF. The V and J genes are TRBV5-1 and TRBJ2-3; a possible D gene is TRBD1 (6 bases). The germline V gene has CDR1 SGHRS and CDR2 YFSETQ. V was trimmed by 3 bases and J by 0 bases, leaving 11 bases between them. CDR3 length: 15 amino acids.

V gene TRBV20-1 combines with J gene TRBJ2-5; D is possibly TRBD1 or TRBD2 (7 bases each). CDR3 length equals 15 residues. V lost 6 bases and J lost 3, with 20 bases in between. Germline lookup yields CDR1 DFQATT and CDR2 SNEGSKA (reference sequence). CDR3 in DNA: TGCAGTGCCAGGGGGGGCCGGGACGTCAAAGAGACCCAGTACTTC. Translating it yields CSARGGRDVKETQYF.

The chain joins TRBV14 to TRBJ1-1; TRBD1 is a possible D gene (6 bases). Per germline, CDR1 SGHDN and CDR2 FVKESK. Trimming stripped 1 base from V and 7 bases from J, with 19 bases between. This CDR3 is built from 16 residues. CDR3 bases: TGTGCCAGCAGCCAAGGGGTGATCCGGGACACCCGTGAAGCTTTCTTT. Translation: CASSQGVIRDTREAFF.

The V gene is TRBV10-3, the J gene TRBJ2-2, with D unclear. Trimming cost V 6 bases and J 6 bases, with 8 bases left between them. The length of the CDR3 is 12 residues. Looked up from germline, CDR1 is ENHRY and CDR2 is SYGVKD. The CDR3: CAIRPGAGELFF. DNA of the CDR3: TGTGCCATCAGGCCAGGCGCCGGGGAGCTGTTTTTT.

This clonotype was seen only a few times. V and J are TRBV12-3 or TRBV12-4 and TRBJ2-6; D may be TRBD1 (6 bases). V shed 7 bases and J shed 0 bases, with 16 bases lying between them. CDR3 length: 17 amino acids. CDR3 bases: TGTGCCAGCACCCTCAGGGGTAAGAACTCTGGGGCCAACGTCCTGACTTTC. Protein sequence: CASTLRGKNSGANVLTF.

The genes are TRBV7-2 and TRBJ1-1; a weak D match, TRBD1 (5 bases). Germline CDR1 reads SGHTA; CDR2 reads FQGNSA. The length of the CDR3 is 15 residues. The V end was cut by 5 bases, the J end by 1 base, with 14 bases between. The CDR3 spells CASSRTRDRNTEAFF. The CDR3 bases are TGTGCCAGCAGCCGCACCCGAGACAGGAACACTGAAGCTTTCTTT.

The chain recombines TRBV6-2 or TRBV6-3 with TRBJ2-1; no firm D call. The length of the CDR3 is 11 residues. Looked up from germline, CDR1 is MNHEY and CDR2 is SVGEGT. The V end was cut by 6 bases, the J end by 12 bases, with 12 bases between. The CDR3 sequence: CASSPSDRQFF. CDR3 DNA: TGTGCCAGCAGCCCCTCGGACCGGCAGTTCTTC.

The V call is TRBV7-9, the J call TRBJ1-1; D perhaps matches TRBD1 (6 bases). The CDR3 sequence is 14 residues long. V was clipped by 5 bases and J by 5 bases, with 15 bases between them. Germline V gene lookup returns CDR1 SEHNR and CDR2 FQNEAQ (reference sequence). The CDR3 loop is CASSGRPGDTEAFF. For the CDR3, the DNA is TGTGCCAGCAGCGGTCGCCCAGGGGATACTGAAGCTTTCTTT.

This sequence joins TRBV10-3 and TRBJ2-1; D might be TRBD2 (6 bases). V was shortened by 8 bases and J by 5 bases, with 16 bases between the two germline ends. The CDR3 runs to 14 residues. Germline V CDR1 and CDR2: ENHRY, SYGVKD. The CDR3 region has the DNA TGTGCCATCCGCAAGGGACTGGGAAACAATGAGCAGTTCTTC. Encoded protein: CAIRKGLGNNEQFF.

The chain has TRBV27 and TRBJ2-6; possibly TRBD1 for D (6 bases). Trimming cost V 3 bases and J 0 bases, with 15 bases left between them. Looked up from germline, CDR1 is MNHEY and CDR2 is SMNVEV (reference sequence). The CDR3 is 18 residues long. DNA of the CDR3: TGTGCCAGCAGTTTTGAGGGGGAGATCTACTCTGGGGCCAACGTCCTGACTTTC. Protein: CASSFEGEIYSGANVLTF.

The V gene is TRBV18, the J gene TRBJ2-1; the match to TRBD2 covers 8 bases. CDR3 length: 15 amino acids. Germline CDR1 reads KGHSH; CDR2 reads LQKENI. With V trimmed by 0 bases and J by 6 bases, 4 bases remained unmatched. The CDR3 nucleotides read TGTGCCAGCTCACCACCTAGCGGGGCCCGCAATGAGCAGTTCTTC. Translated: CASSPPSGARNEQFF.

The CDR3 spells CASSPGTSGVRSTDTQYF. CDR3 sequence (DNA): TGTGCCAGCTCACCAGGGACTAGCGGGGTACGAAGCACAGATACGCAGTATTTT. This chain joins TRBV18 and TRBJ2-3; TRBD2 matches 13 bases. With V trimmed by 2 bases and J by 0 bases, 5 bases remained unmatched. The germline V gene has CDR1 KGHSH and CDR2 LQKENI. The CDR3 runs to 18 residues.

The chain joins TRBV15 to TRBJ1-2; the D gene is possibly TRBD1 (6 bases). From germline, CDR1 is LNHNV and CDR2 YYDKDF (reference sequence). The CDR3 runs to 15 residues. The germline V and J ends were trimmed by 1 base and 4 bases, with 13 bases remaining between them. The CDR3: CATSRGTDSIYGYTF. The CDR3 DNA follows: TGTGCCACCAGCAGAGGGACGGACAGTATCTATGGCTACACCTTC.

This sequence joins TRBV6-2 or TRBV6-3 and TRBJ2-5; D gene uncertain. CDR1 and CDR2 (germline): MNHEY, SVGEGT. This CDR3 comprises 12 residues. V was cut by 5 bases and J by 0 bases, with 4 bases left in between. In nucleotides, the CDR3 is TGTGCCAGCAGTCGGAACCAAGAGACCCAGTACTTC. As protein: CASSRNQETQYF.

This clonotype occurred a few times. The gene calls are TRBV7-9 and TRBJ2-3; 13 bases map to TRBD2. Germline V lookup: CDR1 SEHNR, CDR2 FQNEAQ (reference sequence). V trimming: 1 base; J trimming: 2 bases; junction bases outside the gene matches: 3. The CDR3 consists of 17 residues. The CDR3 spells CASSLVGLAGDTDTQYF. The CDR3 coding sequence is TGTGCCAGCAGCTTAGTAGGACTAGCGGGGGACACAGATACGCAGTATTTT.

The rearrangement uses TRBV7-8 and TRBJ2-7; D gene ambiguous. This CDR3 region has 13 residues. Germline V gene lookup returns CDR1 SGHVS and CDR2 FQNEAQ. The ends were cut back, 5 bases at V and 0 bases at J, with 8 bases in the middle. For the CDR3, the DNA is TGTGCCAGCAGCCCCAAGCACTCCTACGAGCAGTACTTC. Amino acid sequence: CASSPKHSYEQYF.

This clonotype was seen a few times. The V and J genes are TRBV6-1 and TRBJ2-3, with 16 bases lining up with TRBD2. The germline gives CDR1 MNHNS, CDR2 SASEGT. The CDR3 extends over 19 amino acids. V trimming: 5 bases; J trimming: 6 bases; junction bases outside the gene matches: 14. The CDR3 DNA reads as TGTGCCAGCAGTCATGGGACTAGCGGGGGGGCAGTTCGGATCGATACGCAGTATTTT. Translated: CASSHGTSGGAVRIDTQYF.

The table lists this clonotype with a few counts. V usage is TRBV20-1 and J usage is TRBJ2-7, with TRBD2 identical over 12 bases. The CDR3 is 14 residues long. CDR1 is DFQATT and CDR2 is SNEGSKA in the germline V gene (reference sequence). V was clipped by 6 bases and J by 2 bases; unmatched bases: 5. The CDR3 is CSALPSGGAYEQYF. In nucleotides, the CDR3 is TGCAGTGCCCTACCTAGCGGGGGGGCCTACGAGCAGTACTTC.

This clonotype was detected only a few times. The chain has TRBV12-3 or TRBV12-4 and TRBJ1-5, with no clear D. The CDR3 sequence is 15 residues long. The ends were cut back, 3 bases at V and 2 bases at J, with 11 bases in the middle. The CDR3 region has the DNA TGTGCCAGCAGTTTGGGCAGTGCGGGCAATCAGCCCCAGCATTTT. Translated: CASSLGSAGNQPQHF.

This clonotype was picked up a small number of times. The genes are TRBV7-9 and TRBJ2-7; possibly TRBD2 for D (6 bases). V was trimmed by 4 bases and J by 2 bases, leaving 15 bases between them. Germline V gives CDR1 SEHNR, CDR2 FQNEAQ (reference sequence). The CDR3 length is 15 residues. The CDR3 loop reads CASSSGSKGTYEQYF. In nucleotides, the CDR3 is TGTGCCAGCAGCTCCGGGAGTAAAGGGACCTACGAGCAGTACTTC.

The table lists this clonotype with a few counts. This chain uses TRBV29-1 with TRBJ1-5, with D unresolved. V lost 4 bases and J lost 3, with 10 bases in between. The length of the CDR3 is 13 residues. Germline V gene data show CDR1 as SQVTM and CDR2 as ANQGSEA. CDR3 in DNA: TGCAGCGTTGTGGGAGGGCCCAATCAGCCCCAGCATTTT. Protein sequence: CSVVGGPNQPQHF.

The V and J genes are TRBV20-1 and TRBJ1-4, with D possibly TRBD1 on 5 matching bases. CDR3 size: 15 residues. Germline CDR1 is DFQATT and CDR2 is SNEGSKA (reference sequence). Trimming took 2 bases from V and 2 from J, leaving 12 bases between them. The CDR3 sequence: CSARKGSGTNEKLFF. The CDR3 bases are TGCAGTGCTAGAAAGGGGTCGGGGACTAATGAAAAACTGTTTTTT.